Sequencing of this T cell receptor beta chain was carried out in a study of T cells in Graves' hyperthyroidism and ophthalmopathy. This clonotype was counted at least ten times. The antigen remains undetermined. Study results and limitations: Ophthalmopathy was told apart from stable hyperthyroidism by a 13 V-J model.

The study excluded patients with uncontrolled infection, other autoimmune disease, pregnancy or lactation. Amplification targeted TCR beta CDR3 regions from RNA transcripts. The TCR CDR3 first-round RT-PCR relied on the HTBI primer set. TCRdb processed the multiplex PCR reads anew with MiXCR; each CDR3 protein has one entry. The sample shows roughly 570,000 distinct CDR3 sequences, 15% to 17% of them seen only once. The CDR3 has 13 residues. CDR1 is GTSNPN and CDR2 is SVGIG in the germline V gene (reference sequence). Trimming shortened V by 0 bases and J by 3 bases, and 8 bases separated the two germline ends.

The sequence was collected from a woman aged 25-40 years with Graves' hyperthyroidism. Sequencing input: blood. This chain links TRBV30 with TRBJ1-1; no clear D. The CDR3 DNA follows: TGTGCCTGGAGTGTAAACAGTTACACTGAAGCTTTCTTT. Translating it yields CAWSVNSYTEAFF.